The entry below gives a single T cell receptor beta chain sequence along with its context. Profiling relied on immunoSEQ multiplex PCR, and the TCRdb table lists in-frame clones only, not all of them. This table holds some 100,000 clones, just over 90% found once. This entry comes from a study of T cell changes during pregnancy in multiple sclerosis. CDR1 is SQVTM and CDR2 is ANQGSEA in the germline V gene. The CDR3 length is 12 residues. Trimming shortened V by 4 bases and J by 0 bases, and 6 bases separated the two germline ends. The sequences come from peripheral blood, collected in the second trimester of pregnancy. This chain connects TRBV29-1 to TRBJ1-1; no firm D call. The source is a female donor with multiple sclerosis, enrolled in a pregnancy study. Here the CDR3 DNA reads TGCAGCGTTGGCCACATGAACACTGAAGCTTTCTTT. Its translation is CSVGHMNTEAFF. The variable domain in full, completed from reference TRBV29-1 and TRBJ1-1, reads SAVISQKPSRDICQRGTSLTIQCQVDSQVTMMFWYRQQPGQSLTLIATANQGSEATYESGFVIDKFPISRPNLTFSTLTVSNMSPEDSSIYLCSVGHMNTEAFFGQGTRLTVV.